The rows below give T cell receptor beta chains drawn from one sample of a study of blood T cell repertoires in COVID-19. The assay was immunoSEQ multiplex PCR, and TCRdb's table has in-frame clones only and misses some. The table has about 45,000 clones, 80% seen once. Sequenced material: peripheral blood. These receptors all stem from a man in his 70s with acute or convalescent COVID-19. CDR3s include the opening cysteine and the closing phenylalanine or tryptophan. The D gene is left open where the match is weak. Size values are once, few and many counts, or a class for expanded clones, and some rows have none.

TRBJ2-1 TRBV18 few - TGTGCCAGCTCACCTTTACGGAGGGGGCGCCTCGAGCATGAGCAGTTCTTC CASSPLRRGRLEHEQFF
TRBJ1-5 TRBV2 - - TGTGCCAGCAGGTGGGGGGGCGACCAGCCCCAGCATTTT CASRWGGDQPQHF
TRBJ2-6 TRBV5-1 - TRBD1 TGCGCCAGCAGCTGGGGACAGCCCCGCTCTGGGGCCAACGTCCTGACTTTC CASSWGQPRSGANVLTF
TRBJ1-2 TRBV5-6 once - TGTGCCAGCAGCGGGGGCCTCGGAAGCTACACCTTC CASSGGLGSYTF
TRBJ2-5 TRBV6-2/TRBV6-3 - TRBD1 TGTGCCAGCAGTGGAGCAGGGGGCCGGCGGGGGACCCAGTACTTC CASSGAGGRRGTQYF
TRBJ1-1 TRBV4-3 - TRBD1 TGCGCCAGCAGCCCTAGGACGGACAGGGGGGGGACTGAAGCTTTCTTT CASSPRTDRGGTEAFF
TRBJ1-4 TRBV21-1 - - TGTGCCAGCAGCAAAGTGCCGGGACAGGTGCGACCATGGAGTGAAAAACTGTTTTTT CASSKVPGQVRPWSEKLFF
TRBJ2-6 TRBV14 - TRBD1 TGTGCCAGCAGCCACCGAACGGGATTAGGGACAGGGCCGTCAGGGGCCAACGTCCTGACTTTC CASSHRTGLGTGPSGANVLTF
TRBJ2-1 TRBV2 - - TGTGCCAGCAGTGAAGTAGCTCAGGGTTATCGCAATGAGCAGTTCTTC CASSEVAQGYRNEQFF
TRBJ1-2 TRBV12-3/TRBV12-4 - TRBD1 TGTGCCAGCACCCTGGGACAGAACTATGGCTACACCTTC CASTLGQNYGYTF
TRBJ1-5 TRBV19 - - TGTGCCAGTAGTATACGCGTCGCCCTCAATCAGCCCCAGCATTTT CASSIRVALNQPQHF
TRBJ1-2 TRBV3-1/TRBV3-2 - - TGTGCCAGCAGCGCTCGGACATACGGCTACACCTTC CASSARTYGYTF
TRBJ2-1 TRBV19 few TRBD1 TGTGCCAGTAGTATAGCTCCGATACAGGGGTACTCCTACAATGAGCAGTTCTTC CASSIAPIQGYSYNEQFF
TRBJ1-3 TRBV7-9 few TRBD1 TGTGCCAGCAGCACAGGGGTTGGAAACACCATATATTTT CASSTGVGNTIYF
TRBJ1-1 TRBV7-3 - TRBD1 TGTGCCAGCAGCCCTACAGGGGGCGAGAACACTGAAGCTTTCTTT CASSPTGGENTEAFF
TRBJ1-1 TRBV4-1 once TRBD1 TGCGCCAGCAGCGGAGGACCCAGGGGGCAGGACACTGAAGCTTTCTTT CASSGGPRGQDTEAFF
TRBJ2-4 TRBV11-2 - - TGTGCCAGCAGCTTAGCGGGGGAAAACATTCAGTACTTC CASSLAGENIQYF
TRBJ1-2 TRBV7-3 few - TGTGCCAGCAGCTTAAGAAACGGTAATGGCTACACCTTC CASSLRNGNGYTF
TRBJ2-1 TRBV15 - TRBD2 TGTGCCACGTCCTTAGGGAGGGAAGCATACAATGAGCAGTTCTTC CATSLGREAYNEQFF
TRBJ1-6 TRBV27 - TRBD1 TGTGCCAGCAAGGACAGGGGAGGGAGTTCACCCCTCCACTTT CASKDRGGSSPLHF
TRBJ1-4 TRBV5-1 few - TGCGCCAGCAGCCCCAGGGCGGGGGCGCCTACTAATGAAAAACTGTTTTTT CASSPRAGAPTNEKLFF
TRBJ1-1 TRBV11-2 - TRBD1 TGTGCCAGCAGATCAACAGGGGGCCCCCCGAACACTGAAGCTTTCTTT CASRSTGGPPNTEAFF
TRBJ1-1 TRBV18 - - TGTGCCAGCTCACCATTCCTACAGGGTAACACTGAAGCTTTCTTT CASSPFLQGNTEAFF